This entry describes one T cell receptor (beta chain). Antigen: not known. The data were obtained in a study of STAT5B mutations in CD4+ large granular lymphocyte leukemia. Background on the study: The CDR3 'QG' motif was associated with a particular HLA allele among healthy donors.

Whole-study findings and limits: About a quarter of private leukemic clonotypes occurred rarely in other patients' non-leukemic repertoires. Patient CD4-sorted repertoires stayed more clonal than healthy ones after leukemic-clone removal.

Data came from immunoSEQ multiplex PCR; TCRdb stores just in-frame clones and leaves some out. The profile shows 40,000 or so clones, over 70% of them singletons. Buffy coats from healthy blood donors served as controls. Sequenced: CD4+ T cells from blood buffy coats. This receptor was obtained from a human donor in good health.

CDR3 loop: CASSLAGGGETQYF. The CDR3 DNA is TGTGCCAGCAGCTTAGCGGGAGGTGGGGAGACCCAGTACTTC. The chain combines TRBV5-4 with TRBJ2-5, with 9 bases matching TRBD2. The CDR3 is 14 residues long. V was clipped by 2 bases and J by 5 bases; unmatched bases: 4. Germline V CDR1 and CDR2: SGHNT, YYREEE (reference sequence). The full variable domain, its missing parts supplied by reference TRBV5-4 and TRBJ2-5, is ETGVTQSPTHLIKTRGQQVTLRCSSQSGHNTVSWYQQALGQGPQFIFQYYREEENGRGNFPPRFSGLQFPNYSSELNVNALELDDSALYLCASSLAGGGETQYFGPGTRLLVL.